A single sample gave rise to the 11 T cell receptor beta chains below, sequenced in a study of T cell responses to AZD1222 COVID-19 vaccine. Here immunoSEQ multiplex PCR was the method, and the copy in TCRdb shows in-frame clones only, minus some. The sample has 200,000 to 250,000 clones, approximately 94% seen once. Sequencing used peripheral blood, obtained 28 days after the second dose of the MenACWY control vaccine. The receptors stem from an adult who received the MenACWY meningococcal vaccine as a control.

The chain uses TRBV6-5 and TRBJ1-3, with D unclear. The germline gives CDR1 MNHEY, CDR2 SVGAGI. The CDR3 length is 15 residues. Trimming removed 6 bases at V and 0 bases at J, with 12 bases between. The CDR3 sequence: CASRTTDDSGNTIYF. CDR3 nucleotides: TGTGCCAGCAGGACGACGGACGACTCTGGAAACACCATATATTTT.

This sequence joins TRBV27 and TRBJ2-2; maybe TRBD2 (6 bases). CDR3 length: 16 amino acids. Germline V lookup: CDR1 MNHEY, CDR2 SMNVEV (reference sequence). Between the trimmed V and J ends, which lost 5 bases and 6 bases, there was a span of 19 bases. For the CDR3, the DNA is TGTGCCAGCAGTAGACTTCCCACCGGGAGCTCCGGGGAGCTGTTTTTT. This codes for CASSRLPTGSSGELFF.

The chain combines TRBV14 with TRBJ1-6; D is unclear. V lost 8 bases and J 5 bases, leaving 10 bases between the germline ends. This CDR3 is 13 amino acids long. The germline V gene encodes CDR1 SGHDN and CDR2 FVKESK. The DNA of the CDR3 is TGTGCCAGCCGGACGGTAGATAATTCACCCCTCCACTTT. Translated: CASRTVDNSPLHF.

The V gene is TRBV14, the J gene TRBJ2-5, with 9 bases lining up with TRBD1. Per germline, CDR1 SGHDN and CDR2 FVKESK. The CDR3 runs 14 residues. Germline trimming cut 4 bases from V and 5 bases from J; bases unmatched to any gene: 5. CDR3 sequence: CASSLGTGWETQYF. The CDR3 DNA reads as TGTGCCAGCAGCCTTGGGACAGGGTGGGAGACCCAGTACTTC.

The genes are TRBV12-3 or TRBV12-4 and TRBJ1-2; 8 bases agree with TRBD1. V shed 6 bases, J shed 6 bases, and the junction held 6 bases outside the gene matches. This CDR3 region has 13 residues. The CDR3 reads CASRGTGGHGYTF. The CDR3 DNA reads TGTGCCAGCAGGGGTACAGGGGGACATGGCTACACCTTC.

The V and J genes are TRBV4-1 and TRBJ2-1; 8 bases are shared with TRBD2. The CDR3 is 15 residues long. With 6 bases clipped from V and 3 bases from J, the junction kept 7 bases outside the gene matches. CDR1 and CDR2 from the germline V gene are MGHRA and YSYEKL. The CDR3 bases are TGCGCCAGCAGTAATAGCGGGGTTCTCTACAATGAGCAGTTCTTC. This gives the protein CASSNSGVLYNEQFF.

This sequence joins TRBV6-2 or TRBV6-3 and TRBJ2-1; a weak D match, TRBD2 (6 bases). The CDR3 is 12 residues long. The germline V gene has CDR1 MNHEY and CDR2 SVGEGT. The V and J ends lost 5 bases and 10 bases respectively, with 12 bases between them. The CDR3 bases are TGTGCCAGCAGTCCCTGGACTAAAGAGCAGTTCTTC. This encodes CASSPWTKEQFF.

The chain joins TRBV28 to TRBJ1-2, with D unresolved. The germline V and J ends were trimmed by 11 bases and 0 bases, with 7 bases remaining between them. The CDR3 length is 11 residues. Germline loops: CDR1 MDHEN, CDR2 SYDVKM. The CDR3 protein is CALGSNYGYTF. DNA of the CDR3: TGTGCCCTTGGGTCTAACTATGGCTACACCTTC.

The CDR3 coding sequence is TGTGCCTGGGGACTTTCAGGAAACACCATATATTTT. It encodes CAWGLSGNTIYF. The chain uses TRBV30 and TRBJ1-3; no definite D call. Trimming took 5 bases from V and 4 from J, leaving 9 bases between them. This CDR3 contains 12 residues. CDR1 is GTSNPN, CDR2 SVGIG, per germline (reference sequence).

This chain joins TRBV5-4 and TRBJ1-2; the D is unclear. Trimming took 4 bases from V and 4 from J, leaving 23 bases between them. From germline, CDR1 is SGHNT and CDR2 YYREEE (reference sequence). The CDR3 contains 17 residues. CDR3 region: CASSPRTDPPWGYGYTF. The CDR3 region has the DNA TGTGCCAGCAGCCCTCGGACGGACCCGCCCTGGGGCTATGGCTACACCTTC. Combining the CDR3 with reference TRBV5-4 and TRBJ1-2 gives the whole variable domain ETGVTQSPTHLIKTRGQQVTLRCSSQSGHNTVSWYQQALGQGPQFIFQYYREEENGRGNFPPRFSGLQFPNYSSELNVNALELDDSALYLCASSPRTDPPWGYGYTFGSGTRLTVV.

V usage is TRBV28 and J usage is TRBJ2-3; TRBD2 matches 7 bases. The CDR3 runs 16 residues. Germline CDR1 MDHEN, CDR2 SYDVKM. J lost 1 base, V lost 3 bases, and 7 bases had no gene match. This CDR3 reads CASSFGLSGGTDTQYF. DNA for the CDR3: TGTGCCAGCAGTTTTGGGTTAAGCGGGGGCACAGATACGCAGTATTTT.